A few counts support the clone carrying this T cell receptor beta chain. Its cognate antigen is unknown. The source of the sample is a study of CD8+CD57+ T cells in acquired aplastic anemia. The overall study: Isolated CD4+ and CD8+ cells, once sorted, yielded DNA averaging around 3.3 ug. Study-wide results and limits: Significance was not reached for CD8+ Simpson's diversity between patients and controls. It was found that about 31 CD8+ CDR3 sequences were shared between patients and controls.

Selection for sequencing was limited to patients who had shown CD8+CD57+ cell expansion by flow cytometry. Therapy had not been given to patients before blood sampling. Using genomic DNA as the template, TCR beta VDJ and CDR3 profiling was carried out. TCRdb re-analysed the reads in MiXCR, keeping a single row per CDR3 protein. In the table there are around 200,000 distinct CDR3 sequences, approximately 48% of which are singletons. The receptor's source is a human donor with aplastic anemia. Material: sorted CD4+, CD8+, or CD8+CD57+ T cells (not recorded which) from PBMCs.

DNA for the CDR3: TGTGCCACCGCCGACGGGGCGCAAAAACTGTTTTTT. Translating it yields CATADGAQKLFF. The chain uses TRBV12-3 or TRBV12-4 and TRBJ1-4, with D perhaps TRBD1 (5 bases). Trimming stripped 10 bases from V and 9 bases from J, with 15 bases between. The CDR3 contains 12 residues.